This record covers a single T cell receptor (beta chain). The data stem from a study of blood T cell repertoires in COVID-19. Data came from immunoSEQ multiplex PCR; TCRdb stores just in-frame clones and leaves some out. The table lists over 75,000 clones, roughly four fifths of them singletons. V was shortened by 3 bases and J by 0 bases, with 9 bases between the two germline ends. This CDR3 spans 15 amino acids. The germline V gene encodes CDR1 LGHNA and CDR2 YNFKEQ. This clonotype originated in a man aged 70 or older with acute or convalescent COVID-19. The sample taken for sequencing was peripheral blood. The chain joins TRBV4-2 to TRBJ1-3; a weak D match, TRBD1 (5 bases). The CDR3 DNA sequence: TGTGCCAGCAGCCAGGACAAATCCTCTGGAAACACCATATATTTT. Translated: CASSQDKSSGNTIYF.